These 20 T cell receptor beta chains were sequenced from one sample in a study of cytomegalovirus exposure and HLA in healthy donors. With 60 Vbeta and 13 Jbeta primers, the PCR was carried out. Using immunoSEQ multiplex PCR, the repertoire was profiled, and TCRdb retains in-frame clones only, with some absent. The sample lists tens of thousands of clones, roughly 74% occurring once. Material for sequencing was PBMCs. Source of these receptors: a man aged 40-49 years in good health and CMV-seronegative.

CDR3 sequence: CASSGLQGPGNTIYF. The CDR3 DNA sequence: TGTGCCAGCAGTGGCCTTCAGGGGCCTGGAAACACCATATATTTT. V gene TRBV6-1 combines with J gene TRBJ1-3; TRBD1 is a possible D gene (6 bases). This CDR3 contains 15 residues. The germline CDR1 and CDR2 sequences are MNHNS and SASEGT. The germline V and J ends were trimmed by 4 bases and 2 bases, with 12 bases remaining between them.

The CDR3 spells CASSLGLGEQYF. The CDR3, as DNA: TGTGCCAGCAGCTTAGGACTTGGGGAGCAGTACTTC. The chain joins TRBV7-2 to TRBJ2-7; D uncertain. The CDR3 contains 12 residues. Trimming took 1 base from V and 7 from J, leaving 8 bases between them. From germline, CDR1 is SGHTA and CDR2 FQGNSA.

The CDR3 protein is CASSPSGNQPQHF. The DNA for the CDR3 is TGTGCCAGCAGTCCGAGCGGCAATCAGCCCCAGCATTTT. The chain carries TRBV27 and TRBJ1-5; D remains ambiguous. The CDR3 loop spans 13 amino acids. Germline-derived CDR1 and CDR2 are MNHEY and SMNVEV (reference sequence). Deletions cut 5 bases from V and 2 bases from J, with 7 bases between.

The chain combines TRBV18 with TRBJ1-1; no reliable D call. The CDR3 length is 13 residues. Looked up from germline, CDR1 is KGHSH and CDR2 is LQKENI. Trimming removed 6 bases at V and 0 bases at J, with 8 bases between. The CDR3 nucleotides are TGTGCCAGCTCTTCCACAGTGAACACTGAAGCTTTCTTT. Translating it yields CASSSTVNTEAFF.

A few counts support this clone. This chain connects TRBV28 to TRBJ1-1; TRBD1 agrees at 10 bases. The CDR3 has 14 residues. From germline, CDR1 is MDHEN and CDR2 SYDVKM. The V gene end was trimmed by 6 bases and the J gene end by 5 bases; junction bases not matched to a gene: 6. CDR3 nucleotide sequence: TGTGCCAGCAGGGCCGGGACAGGGGCTACTGAAGCTTTCTTT. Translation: CASRAGTGATEAFF.

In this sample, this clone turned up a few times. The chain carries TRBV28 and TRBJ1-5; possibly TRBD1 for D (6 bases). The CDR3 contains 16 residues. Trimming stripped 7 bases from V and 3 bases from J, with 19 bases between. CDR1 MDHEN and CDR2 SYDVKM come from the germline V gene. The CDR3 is CASTTSSDSDNQPQHF. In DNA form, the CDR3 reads TGTGCCAGCACCACGTCATCGGACAGCGACAATCAGCCCCAGCATTTT.

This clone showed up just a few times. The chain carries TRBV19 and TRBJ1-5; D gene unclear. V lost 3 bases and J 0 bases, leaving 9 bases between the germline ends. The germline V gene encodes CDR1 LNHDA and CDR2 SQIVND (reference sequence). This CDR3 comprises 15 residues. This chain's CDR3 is CASSIGIHSNQPQHF. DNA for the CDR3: TGTGCCAGTAGTATTGGCATCCATAGCAATCAGCCCCAGCATTTT.

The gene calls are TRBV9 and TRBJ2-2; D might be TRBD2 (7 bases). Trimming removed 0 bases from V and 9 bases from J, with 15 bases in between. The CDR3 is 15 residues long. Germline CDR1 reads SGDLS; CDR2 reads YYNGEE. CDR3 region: CASSVEGGLRRELFF. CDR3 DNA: TGTGCCAGCAGCGTAGAGGGGGGGCTACGTCGGGAGCTGTTTTTT.

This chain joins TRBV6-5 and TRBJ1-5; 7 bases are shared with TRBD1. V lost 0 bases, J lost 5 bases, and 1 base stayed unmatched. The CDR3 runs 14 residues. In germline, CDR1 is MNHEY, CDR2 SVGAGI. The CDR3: CASSYSDRDQPQHF. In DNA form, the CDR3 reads TGTGCCAGCAGTTACTCCGACAGGGATCAGCCCCAGCATTTT.

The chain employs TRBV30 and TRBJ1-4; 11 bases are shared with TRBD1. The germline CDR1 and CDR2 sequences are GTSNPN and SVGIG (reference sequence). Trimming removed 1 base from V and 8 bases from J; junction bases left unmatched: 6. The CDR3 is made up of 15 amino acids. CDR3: CAWSGGTGGKEKLFF. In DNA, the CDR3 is TGTGCCTGGAGTGGGGGGACAGGGGGGAAAGAAAAACTGTTTTTT. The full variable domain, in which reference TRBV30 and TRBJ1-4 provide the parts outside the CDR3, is SQTIHQWPATLVQPVGSPLSLECTVEGTSNPNLYWYRQAAGRGLQLLFYSVGIGQISSEVPQNLSASRPQDRQFILSSKKLLLSDSGFYLCAWSGGTGGKEKLFFGSGTQLSVL.

The chain's CDR3 is CASISGLNTGELFF. As DNA, the CDR3 is TGTGCCAGTATCTCGGGGTTAAACACCGGGGAGCTGTTTTTT. The chain joins TRBV19 to TRBJ2-2; possible D gene TRBD2, 5 bases. The germline V gene encodes CDR1 LNHDA and CDR2 SQIVND (reference sequence). The germline V and J ends were trimmed by 7 bases and 2 bases, with 11 bases remaining between them. The length of the CDR3 is 14 residues.

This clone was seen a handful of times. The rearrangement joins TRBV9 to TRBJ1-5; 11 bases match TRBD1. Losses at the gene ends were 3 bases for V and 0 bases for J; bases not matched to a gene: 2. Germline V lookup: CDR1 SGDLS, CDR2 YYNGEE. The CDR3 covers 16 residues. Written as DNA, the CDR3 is TGTGCCAGCAGCGAGGGGACAGGGGGTAGCAATCAGCCCCAGCATTTT. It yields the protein CASSEGTGGSNQPQHF.

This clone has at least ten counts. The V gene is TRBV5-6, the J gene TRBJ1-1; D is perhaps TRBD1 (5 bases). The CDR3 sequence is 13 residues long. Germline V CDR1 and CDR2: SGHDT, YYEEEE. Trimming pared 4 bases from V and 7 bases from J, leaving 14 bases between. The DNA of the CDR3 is TGTGCCAGCAGCCGACTCGTCGGGGGTGAAGCTTTCTTT. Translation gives CASSRLVGGEAFF. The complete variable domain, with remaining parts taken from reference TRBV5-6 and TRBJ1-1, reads DAGVTQSPTHLIKTRGQQVTLRCSPKSGHDTVSWYQQALGQGPQFIFQYYEEEERQRGNFPDRFSGHQFPNYSSELNVNALLLGDSALYLCASSRLVGGEAFFGQGTRLTVV.

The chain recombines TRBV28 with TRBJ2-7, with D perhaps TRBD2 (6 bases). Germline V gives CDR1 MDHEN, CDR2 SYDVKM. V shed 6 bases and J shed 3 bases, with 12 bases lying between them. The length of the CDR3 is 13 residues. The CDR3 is CASRTTGVYEQYF. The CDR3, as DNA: TGTGCCAGCAGAACAACGGGGGTCTACGAGCAGTACTTC.

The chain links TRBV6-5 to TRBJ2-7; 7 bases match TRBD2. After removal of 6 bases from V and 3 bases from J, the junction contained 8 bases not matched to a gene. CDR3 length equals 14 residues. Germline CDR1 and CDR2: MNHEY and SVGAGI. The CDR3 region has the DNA TGTGCCAGCAGCGAGCGGGGCTCGGACTACGAGCAGTACTTC. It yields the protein CASSERGSDYEQYF.

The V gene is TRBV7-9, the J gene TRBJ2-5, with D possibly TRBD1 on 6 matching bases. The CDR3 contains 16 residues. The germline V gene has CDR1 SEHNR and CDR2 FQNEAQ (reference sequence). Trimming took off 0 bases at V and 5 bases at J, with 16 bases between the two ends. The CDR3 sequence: CASSLAQWTVGETQYF. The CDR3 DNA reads TGTGCCAGCAGCTTAGCGCAGTGGACAGTTGGGGAGACCCAGTACTTC.

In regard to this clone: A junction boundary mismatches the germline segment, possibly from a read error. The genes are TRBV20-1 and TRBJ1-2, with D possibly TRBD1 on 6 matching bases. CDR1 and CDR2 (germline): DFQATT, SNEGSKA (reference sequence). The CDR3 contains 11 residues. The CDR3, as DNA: TGCAGTGACTCGGACAGCTATGGCTACAACTTC. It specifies CSDSDSYGYNF.

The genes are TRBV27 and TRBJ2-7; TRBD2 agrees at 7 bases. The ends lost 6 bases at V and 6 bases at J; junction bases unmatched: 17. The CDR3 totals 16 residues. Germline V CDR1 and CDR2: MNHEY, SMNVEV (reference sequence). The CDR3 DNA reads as TGTGCCAGCAGAGCGAGAGGACTAGACGGTTTCGGCGAGCAGTACTTC. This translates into CASRARGLDGFGEQYF.

CDR3 loop: CASRQGGANTGELFF. In nucleotides, the CDR3 is TGTGCCAGTAGGCAGGGAGGGGCGAACACCGGGGAGCTGTTTTTT. The chain recombines TRBV19 with TRBJ2-2; 7 bases align to TRBD2. After removal of 6 bases from V and 0 bases from J, the junction contained 4 bases not matched to a gene. Germline V lookup: CDR1 LNHDA, CDR2 SQIVND (reference sequence). CDR3 length: 15 amino acids.

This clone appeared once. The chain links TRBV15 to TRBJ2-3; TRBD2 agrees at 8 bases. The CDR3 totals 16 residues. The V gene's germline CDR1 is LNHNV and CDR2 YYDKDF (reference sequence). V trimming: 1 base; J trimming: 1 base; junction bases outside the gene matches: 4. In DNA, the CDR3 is TGTGCCACCAGCAGAGTACGGGGGGGACGCACAGATACGCAGTATTTT. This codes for CATSRVRGGRTDTQYF.